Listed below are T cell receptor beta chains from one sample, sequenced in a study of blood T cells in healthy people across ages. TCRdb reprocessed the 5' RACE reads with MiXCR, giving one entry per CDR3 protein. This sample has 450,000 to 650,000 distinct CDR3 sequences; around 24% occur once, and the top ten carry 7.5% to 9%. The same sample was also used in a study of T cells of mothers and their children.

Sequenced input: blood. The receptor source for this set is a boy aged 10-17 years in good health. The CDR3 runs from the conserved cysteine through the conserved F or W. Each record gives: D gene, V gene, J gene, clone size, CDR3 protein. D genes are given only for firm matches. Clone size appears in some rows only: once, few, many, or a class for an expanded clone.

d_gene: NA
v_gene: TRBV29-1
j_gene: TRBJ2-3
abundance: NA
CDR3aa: CSGARSVGTDTQYF

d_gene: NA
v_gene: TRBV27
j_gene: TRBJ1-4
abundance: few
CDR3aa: CASSPLLQRNEKLFF

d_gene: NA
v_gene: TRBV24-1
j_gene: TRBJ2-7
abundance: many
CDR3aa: CATSDFTGDEQYF

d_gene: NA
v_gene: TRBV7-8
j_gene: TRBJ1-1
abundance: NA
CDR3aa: CASSLVDLRRLNTEAFF

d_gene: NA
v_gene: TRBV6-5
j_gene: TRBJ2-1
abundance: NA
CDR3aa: CASRPTGDPNEQFF

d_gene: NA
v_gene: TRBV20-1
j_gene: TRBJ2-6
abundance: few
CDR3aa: CSASRGANVLTF

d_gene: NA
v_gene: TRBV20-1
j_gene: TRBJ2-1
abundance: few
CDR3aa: CSARFPLGTGNSEQFF

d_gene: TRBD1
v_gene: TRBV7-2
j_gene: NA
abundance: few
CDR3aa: CASSYGQGTGSLEQYF

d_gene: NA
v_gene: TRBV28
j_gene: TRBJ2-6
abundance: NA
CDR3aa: CASSSLRTGANVLTF

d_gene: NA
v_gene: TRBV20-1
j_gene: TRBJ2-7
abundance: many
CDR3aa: CSARNRGGIYEQYF

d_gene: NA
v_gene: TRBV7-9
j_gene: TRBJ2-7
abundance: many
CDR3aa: CASSPEVPYEQYF

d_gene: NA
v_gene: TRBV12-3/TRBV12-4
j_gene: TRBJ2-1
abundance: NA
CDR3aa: CASSPLDSVGSYNEQFF

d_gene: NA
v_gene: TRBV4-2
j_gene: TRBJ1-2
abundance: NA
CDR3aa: CASSQDLRGANYGYTF

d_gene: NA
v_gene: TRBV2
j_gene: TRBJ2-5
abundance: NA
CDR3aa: CATASQETQYF

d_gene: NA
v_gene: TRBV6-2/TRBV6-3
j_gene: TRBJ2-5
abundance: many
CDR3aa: CASSWDLQETQYF

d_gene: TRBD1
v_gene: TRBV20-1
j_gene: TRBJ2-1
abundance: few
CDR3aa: CSARQGTYNEQFF

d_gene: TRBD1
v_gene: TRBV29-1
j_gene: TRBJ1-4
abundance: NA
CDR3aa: CSAGDRVSEKLFF

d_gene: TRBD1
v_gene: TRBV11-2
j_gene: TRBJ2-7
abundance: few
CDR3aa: CASSLKAGGHPKQYF

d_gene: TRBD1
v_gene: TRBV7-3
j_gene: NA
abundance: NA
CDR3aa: CASSLNQGALNNEQFF

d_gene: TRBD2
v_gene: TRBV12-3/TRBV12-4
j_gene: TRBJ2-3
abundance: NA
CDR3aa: CASSSGGVLRDTQYF

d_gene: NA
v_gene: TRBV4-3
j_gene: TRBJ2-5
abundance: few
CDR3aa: CASSQNYGGETQCF

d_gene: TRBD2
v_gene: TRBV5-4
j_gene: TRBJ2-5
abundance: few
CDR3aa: CASSLAGGDTIETQYF

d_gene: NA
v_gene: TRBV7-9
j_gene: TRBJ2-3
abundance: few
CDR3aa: CASRLLGTDTQYF

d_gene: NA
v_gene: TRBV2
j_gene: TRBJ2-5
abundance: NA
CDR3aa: CASSRGALQETQYF

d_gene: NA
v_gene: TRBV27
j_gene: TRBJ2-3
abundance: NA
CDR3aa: CAGSFQPSLGTDTQYF

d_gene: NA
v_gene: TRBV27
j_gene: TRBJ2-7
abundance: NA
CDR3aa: CASSRRLGSTYEQYF

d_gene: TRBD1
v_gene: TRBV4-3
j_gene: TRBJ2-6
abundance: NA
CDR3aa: CASSKTGVRSYGANVLTF

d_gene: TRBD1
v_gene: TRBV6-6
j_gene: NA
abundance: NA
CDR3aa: CASSYRTTGVPYEQYF

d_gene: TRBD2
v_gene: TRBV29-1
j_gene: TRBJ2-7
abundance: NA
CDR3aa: CSVRTSGGAYEQYF

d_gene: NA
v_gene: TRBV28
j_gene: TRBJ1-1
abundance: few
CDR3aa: CASSPLFGGTEAFF

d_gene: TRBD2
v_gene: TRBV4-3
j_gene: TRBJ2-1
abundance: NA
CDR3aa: CASSLALAGVYNEQFF

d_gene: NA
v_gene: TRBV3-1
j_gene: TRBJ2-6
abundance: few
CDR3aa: CASSQAQFGANVLTF

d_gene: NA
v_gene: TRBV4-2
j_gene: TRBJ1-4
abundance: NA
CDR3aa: CASSQDIRGGANEKLFF

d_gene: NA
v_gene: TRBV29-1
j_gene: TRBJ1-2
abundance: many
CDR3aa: CSVEDPRAGTYYGYTF

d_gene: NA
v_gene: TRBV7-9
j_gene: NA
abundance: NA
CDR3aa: CASSLEGANEQYF

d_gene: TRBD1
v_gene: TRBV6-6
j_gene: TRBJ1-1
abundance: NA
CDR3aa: CASTLSPGQGNTEAFF

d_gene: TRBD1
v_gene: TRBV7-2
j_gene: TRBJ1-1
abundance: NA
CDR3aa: CASSLRQGAYLNTEAFF